Sequencing of this T cell receptor (beta chain) was carried out in a study of T cells in localized non-small cell lung cancer. General observations from the study: The greatest T cell clonality was found in uninvolved adjacent lung (higher than in tumor). Among blood samples, higher T cell density accompanied longer overall survival.

Of note for this clone: The antigen remains unidentified.

Germline V gives CDR1 ENHRY, CDR2 SYGVKD. The V and J ends lost 2 bases and 7 bases respectively, with 14 bases between them. This CDR3 comprises 15 residues. Produced via immunoSEQ multiplex PCR; TCRdb's table is partial and in-frame only. The sample has tens of thousands of clones; approximately 89% are singletons. The specimen comprised peripheral blood, sampled before any cancer treatment. This chain joins TRBV10-3 and TRBJ2-2; D may be TRBD1 or TRBD2 (5 bases each). The TCR sequence derives from a woman aged 35-70 years with stage I lung adenocarcinoma. CDR3: CAISEGSRGVGELFF. CDR3 coding DNA: TGTGCCATCAGTGAGGGGAGCCGAGGGGTCGGGGAGCTGTTTTTT.